This paragraph covers one T cell receptor (beta chain) sequence. Antigen specificity is unknown. Measured with immunoSEQ multiplex PCR; TCRdb has only the in-frame clones, and not every one. The sample includes fewer than 15,000 clones, roughly 80% of them seen just once. This record comes from a study of T cell repertoires in ileal Crohn's disease. General observations from the study: Active smokers at surgery had more clonal expansions than non-smokers.

The CDR3 runs 13 residues. CDR1 is GTSNPN, CDR2 SVGIG, per germline (reference sequence). V dropped 4 bases and J dropped 2; count of bases not matched to a gene: 5. Time point here: neoterminal ileum biopsy at postoperative endoscopy, about 6 months after surgery. This clonotype was sampled from an adult with Crohn's disease. The rearrangement links TRBV30 to TRBJ2-7; 7 positions agree with TRBD1. Material for sequencing was ileal tissue. CDR3 amino acids: CAWIRDSPYEQYF. The DNA for the CDR3 is TGTGCCTGGATTAGGGACAGTCCCTACGAGCAGTACTTC.